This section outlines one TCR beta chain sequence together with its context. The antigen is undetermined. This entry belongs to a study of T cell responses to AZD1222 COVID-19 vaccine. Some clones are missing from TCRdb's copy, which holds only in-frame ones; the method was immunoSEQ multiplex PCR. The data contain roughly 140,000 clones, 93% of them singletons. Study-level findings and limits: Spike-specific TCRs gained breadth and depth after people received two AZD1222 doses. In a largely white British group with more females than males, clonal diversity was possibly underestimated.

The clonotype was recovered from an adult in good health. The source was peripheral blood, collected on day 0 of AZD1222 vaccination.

This CDR3 is CASGPPGTSGSDEQFF. CDR3 in DNA: TGTGCTAGTGGCCCCCCCGGGACTAGCGGGAGCGATGAGCAGTTCTTC. This rearrangement joins TRBV12-5 to TRBJ2-1; 14 nucleotides agree with TRBD2. The CDR3 runs 16 residues. The trim removed 6 bases at V and 8 bases at J, leaving 9 bases unmatched. Germline V gene sequence: CDR1 LGHNT, CDR2 FRNRAP.